This T cell receptor (beta chain) originates from a study of graft-versus-host responses after intestinal transplantation. General study results and limits: Detected in recipient marrow were GvH clones, some of which were first observed in ileum or blood.

This CDR3 has 17 residues. V lost 3 bases to trimming and J lost 5 bases; unmatched junction nucleotides: 7. Germline assignment: CDR1 LGHNA and CDR2 YNFKEQ. Repertoires were generated with immunoSEQ multiplex PCR, while TCRdb's copy carries only in-frame clones and drops some. The table records some 90,000 clones, roughly 90% of them present only once. Turning to this clone: Its target is unknown.

The starting material was unstimulated CD4+ T cells sorted from spleen or lymph node cells, obtained before intestinal transplant. The source is a human donor who received an intestinal transplant. The chain recombines TRBV4-2 with TRBJ2-2; 12 bases line up with TRBD2. Written as DNA, the CDR3 is TGTGCCAGCAGCCAGCAACTAGCGGGGGGTGGGACCGGGGAGCTGTTTTTT. Translation gives CASSQQLAGGGTGELFF.